A single sample is the source of the 22 T cell receptor beta chains below, sequenced in a study of blood T cell repertoires in COVID-19 (TCRdb year 2020). The method behind the library was the immunoSEQ multiplex PCR assay. Held by TCRdb, this immuneACCESS table contains in-frame sequences only and omits some clones. Under half of the omission traces to an unresolved V gene where checked; the cause of the rest is unknown. The sample table lists roughly 99,000 clones, around 80% of them with a count of one. The ten most abundant clones make up around 4.5% of the sample. The sample consisted of peripheral blood. The receptors here all came from a man in his 70s with acute or convalescent COVID-19.

The chain links TRBV12-3 or TRBV12-4 to TRBJ2-7, with 7 bases lining up with TRBD2. This CDR3 is built from 13 residues. The junction had 7 bases not matched to a gene; V was cut back by 6 bases and J by 5 bases. In DNA, the CDR3 is TGTGCCAGCAGATCCGGGGGGAGGGACGAGCAGTACTTC. This encodes CASRSGGRDEQYF.

This clone was counted only a few times. The CDR3 loop reads CASSPPGQGAYEQYF. CDR3 DNA sequence: TGTGCCAGCTCACCACCGGGACAGGGGGCCTACGAGCAGTACTTC. The chain uses TRBV18 and TRBJ2-7; TRBD1 matches at 11 bases. This CDR3 spans 15 amino acids. Trimming took 0 bases from V and 2 from J; bases not matched to a gene: 0. Germline V lookup: CDR1 KGHSH, CDR2 LQKENI.

The rearrangement joins TRBV7-2 to TRBJ1-2, with 7 bases that match TRBD1. CDR3 length equals 14 residues. The V and J ends lost 6 bases and 2 bases, in that order; junction bases with no gene match: 6. The V gene's germline CDR1 is SGHTA and CDR2 FQGNSA. The CDR3 DNA is TGTGCCAGCAGACGTGACAGGGCCAACTATGGCTACACCTTC. This gives the protein CASRRDRANYGYTF.

The chain joins TRBV18 to TRBJ1-4; D is unclear. The CDR3 length is 15 residues. Trimming stripped 1 base from V and 6 bases from J, with 12 bases between. Germline-derived CDR1 and CDR2 are KGHSH and LQKENI. The CDR3 DNA is TGTGCCAGCTCACCACAACCGGCCGGGGATGAAAAACTGTTTTTT. It yields the protein CASSPQPAGDEKLFF.

This clone was seen a few times. The rearrangement links TRBV9 to TRBJ1-2; TRBD1 might be the D (5 bases). Germline V gene data show CDR1 as SGDLS and CDR2 as YYNGEE. CDR3 length: 15 amino acids. With 2 bases removed from V and 8 bases from J, the gap between germline ends came to 19 bases. The CDR3 DNA follows: TGTGCCAGCAGCGTTGCCTCCTCAGGGCGGGAAGGCTACACCTTC. Amino acid sequence: CASSVASSGREGYTF.

A few counts support this clone. J is TRBJ1-1 and V is TRBV6-5; D not certain. This CDR3 has 16 residues. From germline, CDR1 is MNHEY and CDR2 SVGAGI. Trimming left V 0 bases short and J 0 bases short, with 11 bases between. CDR3 DNA: TGTGCCAGCAGTTACTCTCAGGCCATTATGAACACTGAAGCTTTCTTT. Translated, it gives CASSYSQAIMNTEAFF.

The chain has TRBV19 and TRBJ1-3; D call uncertain. The germline CDR1 and CDR2 sequences are LNHDA and SQIVND (reference sequence). V dropped 4 bases and J dropped 2 bases, with 12 bases sitting between them. CDR3 length equals 15 residues. The CDR3 sequence: CASSSRRNAGNTIYF. CDR3 DNA sequence: TGTGCCAGTAGTAGTCGGAGGAACGCTGGAAACACCATATATTTT.

CDR3 protein: CTTLEGYTF. The DNA of the CDR3 is TGCACCACCCTGGAGGGCTACACCTTC. The V and J genes are TRBV20-1 and TRBJ1-2; D gene ambiguous. The CDR3 consists of 9 residues. From germline, CDR1 is DFQATT and CDR2 SNEGSKA (reference sequence).

A note on this clone: The junction and the germline gene differ at one end; a read error may be behind it. The gene calls are TRBV6-1 and TRBJ1-5, with unresolved D. The CDR3 runs 12 residues. Per germline, CDR1 MNHNS and CDR2 SASEGT. CDR3 nucleotide sequence: TGTGCCAGCAATGAACACAATCAGCCCCAGCATTTT. Encoded protein: CASNEHNQPQHF.

The chain recombines TRBV7-9 with TRBJ1-2, with D tentatively TRBD1 (6 bases). The V end lost 5 bases, the J end lost 8 bases, and 15 bases lay between the germline ends. The CDR3 loop spans 13 amino acids. Germline CDR1 and CDR2: SEHNR and FQNEAQ (reference sequence). The CDR3 loop is CASSRGGQGGYTF. CDR3 sequence (DNA): TGTGCCAGCAGCCGGGGGGGCCAGGGCGGCTACACCTTC.

The V and J genes are TRBV12-2 and TRBJ1-5. TRBV12-2 is described as a pseudogene. The CDR3 is made up of 12 amino acids. CDR3 amino acids: CASRPRNQPQHF. The CDR3 DNA sequence: TGTGCAAGTCGCCCGCGGAATCAGCCCCAGCATTTT.

The V call is TRBV3-1 (or the pseudogene TRBV3-2), the J call TRBJ1-3, with 8 bases lining up with TRBD1. CDR3 length: 15 residues. Germline trimming cut 0 bases from V and 7 bases from J; bases unmatched to any gene: 5. The germline V gene encodes CDR1 LGHDT and CDR2 YNNKEL (reference sequence). The CDR3 here is CASSQDSGQVNTIYF. CDR3 nucleotides: TGTGCCAGCAGCCAAGATTCGGGACAGGTGAACACCATATATTTT.

This clone came up a few times. The chain has TRBV28 and TRBJ1-3, with TRBD1 as a possible D gene (5 bases). The CDR3 contains 14 residues. Germline assignment: CDR1 MDHEN and CDR2 SYDVKM. Deletions cut 7 bases from V and 4 bases from J, with 14 bases between. CDR3 loop: CASTPGQAGNTIYF. CDR3 coding DNA: TGTGCCAGCACCCCAGGGCAGGCGGGAAACACCATATATTTT. The variable domain in full, with the rest retrieved from reference TRBV28 and TRBJ1-3, is DVKVTQSSRYLVKRTGEKVFLECVQDMDHENMFWYRQDPGLGLRLIYFSYDVKMKEKGDIPEGYSVSREKKERFSLILESASTNQTSMYLCASTPGQAGNTIYFGEGSWLTVV.

The V gene is TRBV6-5, the J gene TRBJ2-7; tentative D call: TRBD2 (6 bases). V was pared by 6 bases and J by 2 bases, with 17 bases between. The CDR3 is 15 amino acids. The germline gives CDR1 MNHEY, CDR2 SVGAGI. The CDR3 DNA reads as TGTGCCAGCAGCCGGGGAGGTAGCGTCACCTACGAGCAGTACTTC. It is translated as CASSRGGSVTYEQYF.

This sequence joins TRBV3-1 (or the pseudogene TRBV3-2) and TRBJ1-2, with D perhaps matching TRBD1 (6 bases). The CDR3 covers 15 residues. Deletions cut 1 base from V and 2 bases from J, with 11 bases between. Germline CDR1 reads LGHDT; CDR2 reads YNNKEL (reference sequence). CDR3 bases: TGTGCCAGCAGCCAAGCTGGGCAGGGGAACTATGGCTACACCTTC. Translating gives CASSQAGQGNYGYTF.

This clone was found once. The CDR3 DNA is TGTGCCAGCTCACCGAGGGAGAGGGATGGCTACACCTTC. The encoded protein is CASSPRERDGYTF. The chain uses TRBV18 and TRBJ1-2, with unresolved D. Per the germline V gene, CDR1 is KGHSH and CDR2 is LQKENI. The CDR3 has 13 amino acids. V was trimmed by 3 bases and J by 6 bases, leaving 11 bases between them.

The chain uses TRBV5-6 and TRBJ1-4, with 7 positions matching TRBD1. The germline V gene has CDR1 SGHDT and CDR2 YYEEEE. After removal of 4 bases from V and 0 bases from J, the junction contained 12 bases not matched to a gene. The CDR3 consists of 18 residues. The CDR3 is CASSVGQPSRATNEKLFF. DNA of the CDR3: TGTGCCAGCAGCGTGGGACAGCCCTCCAGAGCAACTAATGAAAAACTGTTTTTT.

The V gene is TRBV6-5, the J gene TRBJ2-1; D possibly corresponds to TRBD2 (6 bases). The CDR3 loop spans 15 amino acids. Trimming took 2 bases from V and 7 from J, leaving 15 bases between them. Germline loops: CDR1 MNHEY, CDR2 SVGAGI. The CDR3 DNA is TGTGCCAGCAGTTACCTTAGCCGGGAGCCAAATGAGCAGTTCTTC. Protein product: CASSYLSREPNEQFF.

The rearrangement links TRBV4-3 to TRBJ2-7, with 9 bases identical to TRBD1. The CDR3 spans 15 residues. The V and J ends lost 3 bases and 3 bases, in that order; junction bases with no gene match: 6. CDR1 is LGHNA, CDR2 YSLEER, per germline. CDR3 nucleotide sequence: TGCGCCAGCAGCCATGAAGGACAGGGGAACTACGAGCAGTACTTC. It yields the protein CASSHEGQGNYEQYF.

V is TRBV7-2 and J is TRBJ2-5; possibly TRBD1 for D (6 bases). Germline V lookup: CDR1 SGHTA, CDR2 FQGNSA. Trimming stripped 2 bases from V and 4 bases from J, with 11 bases between. The CDR3 spans 14 residues. The CDR3 spells CASSLWSGAETQYF. CDR3 nucleotides: TGTGCCAGCAGCTTATGGTCAGGGGCAGAGACCCAGTACTTC. The full variable domain, rest sourced from reference TRBV7-2 and TRBJ2-5, is GAGVSQSPSNKVTEKGKDVELRCDPISGHTALYWYRQSLGQGLEFLIYFQGNSAPDKSGLPSDRFSAERTGGSVSTLTIQRTQQEDSAVYLCASSLWSGAETQYFGPGTRLLVL.

V and J are TRBV12-3 or TRBV12-4 and TRBJ1-2, with D unresolved. V shed 5 bases and J shed 3 bases, with 10 bases lying between them. This CDR3 has 13 residues. CDR3 coding DNA: TGTGCCAGCAGTCTTCGAGATGACTATGGCTACACCTTC. This codes for CASSLRDDYGYTF.

There are a few counts of this clone. The J gene is TRBJ2-1, the V gene TRBV5-4; tentative D call: TRBD1 (6 bases). Germline assignment: CDR1 SGHNT and CDR2 YYREEE (reference sequence). This CDR3 spans 15 amino acids. Between the trimmed V and J ends, which lost 5 bases and 0 bases, there was a span of 12 bases. The CDR3 bases are TGTGCCAGCAGTTTGACAGGCAACTCCTACAATGAGCAGTTCTTC. Translation gives CASSLTGNSYNEQFF. Complete variable domain (other parts from reference TRBV5-4 and TRBJ2-1): ETGVTQSPTHLIKTRGQQVTLRCSSQSGHNTVSWYQQALGQGPQFIFQYYREEENGRGNFPPRFSGLQFPNYSSELNVNALELDDSALYLCASSLTGNSYNEQFFGPGTRLTVL.